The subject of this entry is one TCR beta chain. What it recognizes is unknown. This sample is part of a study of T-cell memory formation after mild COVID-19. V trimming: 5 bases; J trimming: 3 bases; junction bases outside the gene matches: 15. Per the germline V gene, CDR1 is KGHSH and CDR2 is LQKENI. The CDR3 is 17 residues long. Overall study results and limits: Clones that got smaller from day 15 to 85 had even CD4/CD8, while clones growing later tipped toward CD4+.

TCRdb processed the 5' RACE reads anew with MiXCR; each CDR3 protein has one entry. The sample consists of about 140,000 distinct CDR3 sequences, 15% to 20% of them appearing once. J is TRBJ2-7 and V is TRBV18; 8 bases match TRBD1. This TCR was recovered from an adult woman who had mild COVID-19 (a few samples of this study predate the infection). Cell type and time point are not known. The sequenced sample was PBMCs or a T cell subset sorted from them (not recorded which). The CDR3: CASSSLSLRDRRYEQYF. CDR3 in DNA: TGTGCCAGCTCATCACTGTCGCTCCGGGACAGGCGCTACGAGCAGTACTTC.